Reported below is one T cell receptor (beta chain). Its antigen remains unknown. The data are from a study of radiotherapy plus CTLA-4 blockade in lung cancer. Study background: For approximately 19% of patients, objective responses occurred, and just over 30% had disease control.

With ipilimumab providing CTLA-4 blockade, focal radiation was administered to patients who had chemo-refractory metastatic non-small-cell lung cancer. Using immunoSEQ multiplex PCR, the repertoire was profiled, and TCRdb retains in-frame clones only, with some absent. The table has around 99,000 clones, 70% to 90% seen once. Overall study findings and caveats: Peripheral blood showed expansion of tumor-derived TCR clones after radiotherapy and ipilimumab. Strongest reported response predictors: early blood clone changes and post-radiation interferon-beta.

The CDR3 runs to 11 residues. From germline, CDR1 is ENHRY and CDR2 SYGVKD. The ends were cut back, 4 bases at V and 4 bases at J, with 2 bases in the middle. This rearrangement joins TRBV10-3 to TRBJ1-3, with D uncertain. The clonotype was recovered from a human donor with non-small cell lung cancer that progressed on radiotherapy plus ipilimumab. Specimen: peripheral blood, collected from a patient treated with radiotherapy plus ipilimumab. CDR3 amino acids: CAISGGNTIYF. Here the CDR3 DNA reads TGTGCCATCAGTGGGGGAAACACCATATATTTT.